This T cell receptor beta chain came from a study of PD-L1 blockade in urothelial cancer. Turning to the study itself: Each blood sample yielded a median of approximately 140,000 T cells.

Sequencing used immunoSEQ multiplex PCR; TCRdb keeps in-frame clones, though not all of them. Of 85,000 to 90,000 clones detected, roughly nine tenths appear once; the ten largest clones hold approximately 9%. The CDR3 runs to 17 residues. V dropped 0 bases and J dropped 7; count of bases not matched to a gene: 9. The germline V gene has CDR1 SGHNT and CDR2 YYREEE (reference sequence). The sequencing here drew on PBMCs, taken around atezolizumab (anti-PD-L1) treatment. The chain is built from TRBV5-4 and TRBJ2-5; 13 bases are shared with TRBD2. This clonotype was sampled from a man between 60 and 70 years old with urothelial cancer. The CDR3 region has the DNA TGTGCCAGCAGCTTGGGGGAGACTAGCGGGGGGCTGGTGACCCAGTACTTC. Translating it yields CASSLGETSGGLVTQYF.